A single sample gave rise to the 2 T cell receptor beta chains below, sequenced in a study of CD8 T cells in ankylosing spondylitis (dated 2017 in TCRdb). Library construction relied on 5' RACE. This sample was sequenced with an Illumina HiSeq 2500. TCRdb reanalyzed the raw reads on its own, using fastp at Q25 for trimming and MiXCR for clone calling, and kept in-frame beta chains. Each entry is one CDR3 protein sequence, shown with its most common DNA and genes. This sample lists about 240,000 distinct CDR3 sequences; under 8.5% were detected once. The top ten hold 4.8% of the sample. Sequenced input: blood, either unsorted or a sorted T cell fraction (not recorded which). These receptors were collected from a female donor with ankylosing spondylitis or in good health (not recorded which).

This clonotype appeared many times. This chain connects TRBV12-3 or TRBV12-4 to TRBJ1-1; 7 bases match TRBD1. After removal of 5 bases from V and 1 base from J, the junction contained 13 bases not matched to a gene. CDR3 length equals 17 residues. CDR3 nucleotide sequence: TGTGCCAGCAGTCTCACAGGGGCCTTTTATAAGAACACTGAAGCTTTCTTT. It is translated as CASSLTGAFYKNTEAFF.

J is TRBJ2-3 and V is TRBV20-1, with 9 bases lining up with TRBD2. Trimming cost V 6 bases and J 8 bases; bases outside gene matches: 15. CDR3 size: 15 residues. CDR1 is DFQATT, CDR2 SNEGSKA, per germline (reference sequence). The chain's CDR3 is CSAILAGEGLGTQYF. The CDR3 DNA reads as TGCAGTGCAATCTTAGCGGGAGAAGGTTTGGGTACGCAGTATTTT.